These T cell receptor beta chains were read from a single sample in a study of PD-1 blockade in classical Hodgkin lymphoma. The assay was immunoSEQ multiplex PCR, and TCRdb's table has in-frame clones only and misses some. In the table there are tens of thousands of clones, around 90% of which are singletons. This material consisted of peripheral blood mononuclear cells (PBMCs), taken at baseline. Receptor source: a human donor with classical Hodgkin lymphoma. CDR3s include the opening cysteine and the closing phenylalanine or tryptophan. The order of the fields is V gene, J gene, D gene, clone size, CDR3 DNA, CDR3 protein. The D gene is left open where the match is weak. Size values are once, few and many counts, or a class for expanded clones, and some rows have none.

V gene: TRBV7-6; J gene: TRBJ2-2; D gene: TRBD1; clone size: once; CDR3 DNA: TGTGCCAGCAGCTTAGCAGGGGGCCCTCGAAACACCGGGGAGCTGTTTTTT; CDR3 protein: CASSLAGGPRNTGELFF
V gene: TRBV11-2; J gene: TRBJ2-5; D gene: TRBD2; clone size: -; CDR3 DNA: TGTGCCAGCAGCCTAGCGGGAGGGACGGGAGAGACCCAGTACTTC; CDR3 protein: CASSLAGGTGETQYF
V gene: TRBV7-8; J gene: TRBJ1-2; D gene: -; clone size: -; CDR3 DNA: TGTGCCAGCAGCCAGACCTGGGGCGCTGGCTATGGCTACACCTTC; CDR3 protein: CASSQTWGAGYGYTF
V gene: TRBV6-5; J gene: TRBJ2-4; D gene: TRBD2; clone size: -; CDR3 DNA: TGTGCCAGCAGCGAGACTAGCGGTCCCAAAAACATTCAGTACTTC; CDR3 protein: CASSETSGPKNIQYF
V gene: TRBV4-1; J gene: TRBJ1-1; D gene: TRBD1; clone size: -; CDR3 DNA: TGCGCCAGCAGCCAAAATGCAGGGGGTATTGGGAACACTGAAGCTTTCTTT; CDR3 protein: CASSQNAGGIGNTEAFF
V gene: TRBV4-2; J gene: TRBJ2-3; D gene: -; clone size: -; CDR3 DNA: TGTGCCAGCAGCCAAGATTTTTTGGCGGCTAGCACAGATACGCAGTATTTT; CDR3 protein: CASSQDFLAASTDTQYF
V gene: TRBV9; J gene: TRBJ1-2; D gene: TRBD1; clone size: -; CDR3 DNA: TGTGCCAGCAGCGAGACAGGGAGGAACTATGGCTACACCTTC; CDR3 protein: CASSETGRNYGYTF
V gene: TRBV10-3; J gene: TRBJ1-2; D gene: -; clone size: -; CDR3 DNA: TGTGCCATCAGTGGGACGAGTTTTGACTATGGCTACACCTTC; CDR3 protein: CAISGTSFDYGYTF
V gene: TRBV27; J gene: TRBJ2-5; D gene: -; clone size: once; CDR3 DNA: TGTGCCAGCAGGCCCTTAGGTCAAGAGACCCAGTACTTC; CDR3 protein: CASRPLGQETQYF
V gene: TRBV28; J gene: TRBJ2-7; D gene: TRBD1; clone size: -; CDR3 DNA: TGTGCCAGCAGTTTAGGGACAGGGTCCTACGAGCAGTACTTC; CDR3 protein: CASSLGTGSYEQYF
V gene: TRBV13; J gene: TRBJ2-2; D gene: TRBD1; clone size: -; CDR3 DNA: TGTGCCAGCAGCTTAGTCACAGGGGGTACCGGGGAGCTGTTTTTT; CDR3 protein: CASSLVTGGTGELFF
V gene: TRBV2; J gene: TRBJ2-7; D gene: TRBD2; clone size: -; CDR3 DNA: TGTGCCAGCAGTCCGACCCTCAACACTAGCGGGAGCCAGTACTTC; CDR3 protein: CASSPTLNTSGSQYF
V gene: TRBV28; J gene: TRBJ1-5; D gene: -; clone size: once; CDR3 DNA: TGTGCCAGCAATCCGGGACCCGGGGTGCAGCCCCAGCATTTT; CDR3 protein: CASNPGPGVQPQHF
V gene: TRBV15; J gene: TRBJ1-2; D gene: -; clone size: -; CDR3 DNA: TGTGCCACCAGCAAGACTGAGGGGTATTCTGGCTACACCTTC; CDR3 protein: CATSKTEGYSGYTF
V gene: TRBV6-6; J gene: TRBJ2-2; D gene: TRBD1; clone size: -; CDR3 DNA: TGTGCCAGCACCAAGGACAGGGTGGGAACCGGGGAGCTGTTTTTT; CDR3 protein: CASTKDRVGTGELFF
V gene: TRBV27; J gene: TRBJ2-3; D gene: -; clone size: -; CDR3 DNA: TGTGCCAGCAGTCCCTGGTTGGATACAGATACGCAGTATTTT; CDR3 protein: CASSPWLDTDTQYF
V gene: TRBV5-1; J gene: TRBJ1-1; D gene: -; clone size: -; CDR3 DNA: TGCGCCAGCAGCTTGGGTCCAGGCGGGGAGACTGAAGCTTTCTTT; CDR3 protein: CASSLGPGGETEAFF
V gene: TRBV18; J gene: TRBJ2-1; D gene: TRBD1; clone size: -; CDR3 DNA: TGTGCCAGCTCACCAGACAGGGGTGACAATGAGCAGTTCTTC; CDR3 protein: CASSPDRGDNEQFF
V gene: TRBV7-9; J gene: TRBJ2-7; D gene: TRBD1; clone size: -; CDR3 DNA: TGTGCCAGCAGCCTTGACAGGGCCTCCTACGAGCAGTACTTC; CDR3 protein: CASSLDRASYEQYF
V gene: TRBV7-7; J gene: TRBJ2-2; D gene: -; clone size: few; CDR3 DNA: TGTGCTAGCAGCTTAGACTTTATCGGGGAGCTGTTTTTT; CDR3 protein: CASSLDFIGELFF
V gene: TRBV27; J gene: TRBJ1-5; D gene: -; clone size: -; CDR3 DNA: TGTGCCAGCAGTTTTCGGGGACGATATAATCAGCCCCAGCATTTT; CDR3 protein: CASSFRGRYNQPQHF
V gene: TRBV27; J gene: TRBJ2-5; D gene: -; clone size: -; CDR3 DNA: TGTGCCAGCTTTTTACTCAACCAAGAGACCCAGTACTTC; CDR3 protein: CASFLLNQETQYF
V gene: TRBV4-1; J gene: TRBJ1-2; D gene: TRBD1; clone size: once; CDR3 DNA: TGCGCCAGCAGCCCCGAGGGCGGGACAGGGGGCTACTATGGCTACACCTTC; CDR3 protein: CASSPEGGTGGYYGYTF
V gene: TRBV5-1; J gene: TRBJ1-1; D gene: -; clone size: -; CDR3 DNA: TGCGCCAGCAGAGAGGCGAGTGAAGCTTTCTTT; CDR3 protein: CASREASEAFF
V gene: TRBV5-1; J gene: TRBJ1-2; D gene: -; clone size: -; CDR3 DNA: TGCGCCAGCAGCTTGGTGTTTGTCGGGGCAGGATCGTCGGAAGGCTACACCTTC; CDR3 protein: CASSLVFVGAGSSEGYTF
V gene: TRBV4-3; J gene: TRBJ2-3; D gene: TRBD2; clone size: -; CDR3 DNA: TGCGCCAGCAGTTGGAGCGGGGGCACAGATACGCAGTATTTT; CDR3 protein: CASSWSGGTDTQYF